The entry below describes one T cell receptor beta chain. Its antigen is undetermined. This entry comes from a study of shared clonotypes between healthy human individuals. Whole-study context: Donors consisted of two women and a few men between 18 and 49.

Study-level results: The naive CD4 repertoires of several donors were compared, and 5% to 6.5% of clonotypes were shared. Tissue TCR repertoires likely differ from these blood-only repertoires.

For each subset, genomic DNA was distributed in equal portions over several immunoSEQ plates. Sequencing was performed with immunoSEQ multiplex PCR; in TCRdb, only in-frame clones are kept and a portion is missing. The profile shows nearly 1,000,000 clones, more than 75% of them singletons. The V end lost 0 bases, the J end lost 3 bases, and 10 bases lay between the germline ends. CDR3 length equals 15 residues. CDR1 is SGHRS, CDR2 YFSETQ, per germline. Sequencing was performed on memory CD4+ T cells sorted from blood. Subset specified: CD45RA-negative fraction. V and J are TRBV5-1 and TRBJ2-1; D unclear. The TCR sequence derives from a man aged 18 to 29 in good health. The CDR3 here is CASSLGLGDYNEQFF. The CDR3 nucleotides read TGCGCCAGCAGCTTGGGACTGGGTGACTACAATGAGCAGTTCTTC.